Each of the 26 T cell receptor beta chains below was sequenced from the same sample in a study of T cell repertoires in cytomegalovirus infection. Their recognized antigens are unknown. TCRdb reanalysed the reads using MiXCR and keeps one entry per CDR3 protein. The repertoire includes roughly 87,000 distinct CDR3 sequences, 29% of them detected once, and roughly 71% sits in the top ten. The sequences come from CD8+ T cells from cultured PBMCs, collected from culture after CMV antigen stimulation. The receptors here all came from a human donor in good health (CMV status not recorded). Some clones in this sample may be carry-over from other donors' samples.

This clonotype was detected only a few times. CDR3 DNA sequence: TGCGCCAGCAGCCGGACCGCCGGAACTGAAGCTTTCTTT. This sequence encodes CASSRTAGTEAFF. This chain joins TRBV5-1 and TRBJ1-1, with D uncertain. CDR3 length equals 13 residues. V gave up 4 bases and J gave up 5 bases, with 12 bases separating them. Germline lookup yields CDR1 SGHRS and CDR2 YFSETQ.

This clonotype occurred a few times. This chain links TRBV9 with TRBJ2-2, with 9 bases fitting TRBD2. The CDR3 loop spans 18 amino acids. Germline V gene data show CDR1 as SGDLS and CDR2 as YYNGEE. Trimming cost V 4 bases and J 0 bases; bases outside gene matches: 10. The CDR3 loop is CASSMRTSEFANTGELFF. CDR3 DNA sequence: TGTGCCAGCAGCATGAGGACTAGCGAGTTCGCGAACACCGGGGAGCTGTTTTTT.

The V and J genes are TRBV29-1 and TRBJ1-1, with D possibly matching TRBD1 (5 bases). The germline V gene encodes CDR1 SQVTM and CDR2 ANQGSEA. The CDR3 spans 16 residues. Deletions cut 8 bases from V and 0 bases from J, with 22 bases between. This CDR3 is CSPETAGRFMNTEAFF. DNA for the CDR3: TGCAGCCCCGAGACTGCAGGGCGATTTATGAACACTGAAGCTTTCTTT. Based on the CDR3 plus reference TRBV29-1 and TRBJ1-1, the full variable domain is SAVISQKPSRDICQRGTSLTIQCQVDSQVTMMFWYRQQPGQSLTLIATANQGSEATYESGFVIDKFPISRPNLTFSTLTVSNMSPEDSSIYLCSPETAGRFMNTEAFFGQGTRLTVV.

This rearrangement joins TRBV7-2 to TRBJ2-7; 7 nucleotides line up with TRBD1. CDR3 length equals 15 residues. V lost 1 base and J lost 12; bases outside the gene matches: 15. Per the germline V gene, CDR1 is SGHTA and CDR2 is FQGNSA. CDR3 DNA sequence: TGTGCCAGCAGCTTAGGGGGGTCGGGACAGTCGAGGTCGTACTTC. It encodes CASSLGGSGQSRSYF.

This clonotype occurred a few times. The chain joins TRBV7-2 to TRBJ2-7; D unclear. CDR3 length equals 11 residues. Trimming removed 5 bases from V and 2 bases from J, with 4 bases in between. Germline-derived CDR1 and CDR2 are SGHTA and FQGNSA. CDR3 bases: TGTGCCAGCAGCCGAGCCTACGAGCAGTACTTC. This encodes CASSRAYEQYF. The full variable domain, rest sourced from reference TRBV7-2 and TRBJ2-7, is GAGVSQSPSNKVTEKGKDVELRCDPISGHTALYWYRQSLGQGLEFLIYFQGNSAPDKSGLPSDRFSAERTGGSVSTLTIQRTQQEDSAVYLCASSRAYEQYFGPGTRLTVT.

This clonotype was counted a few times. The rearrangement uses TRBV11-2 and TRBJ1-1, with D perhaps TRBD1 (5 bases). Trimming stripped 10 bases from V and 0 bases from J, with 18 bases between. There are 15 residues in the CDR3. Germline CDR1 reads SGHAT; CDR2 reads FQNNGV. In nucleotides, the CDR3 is TGTGCCAACAGACCGGGACTCGTAATGAACACTGAAGCTTTCTTT. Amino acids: CANRPGLVMNTEAFF.

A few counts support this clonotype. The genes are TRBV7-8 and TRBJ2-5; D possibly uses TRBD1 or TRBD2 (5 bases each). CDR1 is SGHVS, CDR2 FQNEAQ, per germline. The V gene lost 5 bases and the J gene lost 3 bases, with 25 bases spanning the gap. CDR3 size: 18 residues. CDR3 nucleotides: TGTGCCAGCAGCCCCTCAGGACTTATCGGTTGGGGGAAAGAGACCCAGTACTTC. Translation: CASSPSGLIGWGKETQYF.

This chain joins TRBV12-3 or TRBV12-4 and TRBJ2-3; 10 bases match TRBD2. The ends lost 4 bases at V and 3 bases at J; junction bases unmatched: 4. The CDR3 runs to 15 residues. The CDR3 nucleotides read TGTGCCAGCAGTTCCTTAGCGGGGGGAACAGATACGCAGTATTTT. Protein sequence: CASSSLAGGTDTQYF.

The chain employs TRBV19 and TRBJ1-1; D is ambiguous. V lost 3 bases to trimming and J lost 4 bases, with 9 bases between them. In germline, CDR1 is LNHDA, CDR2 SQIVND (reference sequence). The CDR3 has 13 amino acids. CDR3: CASSMSGSTEAFF. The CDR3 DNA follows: TGTGCCAGTAGTATGTCTGGGAGCACTGAAGCTTTCTTT.

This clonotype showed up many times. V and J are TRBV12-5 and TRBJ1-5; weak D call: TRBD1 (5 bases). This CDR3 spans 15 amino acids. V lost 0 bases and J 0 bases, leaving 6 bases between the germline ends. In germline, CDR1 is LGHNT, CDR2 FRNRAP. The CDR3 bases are TGTGCTAGTGGTTTGGTCGACAGTAGCAATCAGCCCCAGCATTTT. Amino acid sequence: CASGLVDSSNQPQHF.

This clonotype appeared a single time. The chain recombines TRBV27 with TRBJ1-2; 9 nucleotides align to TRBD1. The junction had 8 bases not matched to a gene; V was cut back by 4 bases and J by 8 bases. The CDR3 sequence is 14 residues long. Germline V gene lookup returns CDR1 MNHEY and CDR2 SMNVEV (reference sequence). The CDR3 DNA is TGTGCCAGCAGTTGGACCGGGACAGGGCCCGGCTACACCTTC. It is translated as CASSWTGTGPGYTF.

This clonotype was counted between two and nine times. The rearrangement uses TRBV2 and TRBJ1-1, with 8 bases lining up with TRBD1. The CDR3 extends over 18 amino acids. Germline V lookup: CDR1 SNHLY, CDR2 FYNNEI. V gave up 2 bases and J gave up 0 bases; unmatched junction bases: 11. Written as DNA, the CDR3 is TGTGCCAGCAGTGAAAATCTTTGGCAGGGGGCGTTGAACACTGAAGCTTTCTTT. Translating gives CASSENLWQGALNTEAFF.

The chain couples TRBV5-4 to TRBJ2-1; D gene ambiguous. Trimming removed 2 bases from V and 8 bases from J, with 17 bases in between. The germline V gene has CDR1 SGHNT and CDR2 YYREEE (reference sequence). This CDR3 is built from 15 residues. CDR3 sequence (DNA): TGTGCCAGCAGCTTAGACCCCACCACCAATGATGAGCAGTTCTTC. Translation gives CASSLDPTTNDEQFF.

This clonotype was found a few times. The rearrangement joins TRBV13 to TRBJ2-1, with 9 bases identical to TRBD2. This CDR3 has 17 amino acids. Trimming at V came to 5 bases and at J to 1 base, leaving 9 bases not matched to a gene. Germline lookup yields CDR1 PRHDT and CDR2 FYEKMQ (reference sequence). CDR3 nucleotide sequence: TGTGCCAGCAGCCCTCTCGGCGGGGGGGAGTCCTACAATGAGCAGTTCTTC. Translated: CASSPLGGGESYNEQFF.

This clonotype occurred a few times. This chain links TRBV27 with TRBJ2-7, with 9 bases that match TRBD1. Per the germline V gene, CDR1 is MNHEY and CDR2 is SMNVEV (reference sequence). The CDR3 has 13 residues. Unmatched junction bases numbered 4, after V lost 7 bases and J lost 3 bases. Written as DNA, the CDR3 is TGTGCCAGCATTGGGACAGGGAGCTACGAGCAGTACTTC. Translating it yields CASIGTGSYEQYF.

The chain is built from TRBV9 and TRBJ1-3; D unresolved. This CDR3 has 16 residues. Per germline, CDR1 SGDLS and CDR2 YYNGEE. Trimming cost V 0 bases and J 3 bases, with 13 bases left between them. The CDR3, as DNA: TGTGCCAGCAGCGTAGGTCTGAGTTTGGTTGGAAACACCATATATTTT. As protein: CASSVGLSLVGNTIYF. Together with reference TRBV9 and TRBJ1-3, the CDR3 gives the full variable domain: DSGVTQTPKHLITATGQRVTLRCSPRSGDLSVYWYQQSLDQGLQFLIQYYNGEERAKGNILERFSAQQFPDLHSELNLSSLELGDSALYFCASSVGLSLVGNTIYFGEGSWLTVV.

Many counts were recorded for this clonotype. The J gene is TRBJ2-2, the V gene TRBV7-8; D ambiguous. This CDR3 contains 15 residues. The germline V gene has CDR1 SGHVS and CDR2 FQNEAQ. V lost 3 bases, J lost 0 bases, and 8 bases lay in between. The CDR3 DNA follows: TGTGCCAGCAGCTTTGGTGGGCCGAACACCGGGGAGCTGTTTTTT. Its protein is CASSFGGPNTGELFF.

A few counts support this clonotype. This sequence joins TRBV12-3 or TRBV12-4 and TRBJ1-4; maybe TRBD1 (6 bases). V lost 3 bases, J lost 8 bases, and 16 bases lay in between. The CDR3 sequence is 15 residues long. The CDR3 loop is CASSFLGGAEEKLFF. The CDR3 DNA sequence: TGTGCCAGCAGTTTCCTGGGGGGGGCGGAAGAAAAACTGTTTTTT.

CDR3 protein: CASSLGTGEVSPLHF. CDR3 DNA sequence: TGTGCCAGCAGCTTGGGTACAGGGGAAGTTTCACCCCTCCACTTT. The rearrangement uses TRBV5-4 and TRBJ1-6; 7 nucleotides line up with TRBD1. Germline V CDR1 and CDR2: SGHNT, YYREEE (reference sequence). The CDR3 is made up of 15 amino acids. J gave up 9 bases and V 0 bases, and 6 bases lay outside the gene matches.

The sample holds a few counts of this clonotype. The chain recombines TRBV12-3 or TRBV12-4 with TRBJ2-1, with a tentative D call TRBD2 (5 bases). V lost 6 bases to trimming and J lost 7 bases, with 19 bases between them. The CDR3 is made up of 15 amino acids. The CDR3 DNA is TGTGCCAGCAGCTCCCCTCTAGGGAGTTTGAATGAGCAGTTCTTC. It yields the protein CASSSPLGSLNEQFF.

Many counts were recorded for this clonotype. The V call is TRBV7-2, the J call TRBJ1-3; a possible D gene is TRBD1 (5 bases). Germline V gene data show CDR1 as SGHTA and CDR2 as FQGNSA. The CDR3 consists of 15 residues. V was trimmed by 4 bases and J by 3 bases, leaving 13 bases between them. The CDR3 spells CASSSPGRLGNTIYF. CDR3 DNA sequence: TGTGCCAGCAGCTCTCCGGGACGGCTTGGAAACACCATATATTTT.

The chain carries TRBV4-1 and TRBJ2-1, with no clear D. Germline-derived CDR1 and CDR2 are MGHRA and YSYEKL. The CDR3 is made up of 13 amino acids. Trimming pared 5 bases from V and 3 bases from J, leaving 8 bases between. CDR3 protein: CASSEFDYNEQFF. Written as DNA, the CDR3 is TGCGCCAGCAGCGAATTTGACTACAATGAGCAGTTCTTC.

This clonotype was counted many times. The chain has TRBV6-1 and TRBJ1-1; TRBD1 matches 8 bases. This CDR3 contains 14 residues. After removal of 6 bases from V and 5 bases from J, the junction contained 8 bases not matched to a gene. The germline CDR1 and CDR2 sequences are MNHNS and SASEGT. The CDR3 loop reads CASRPTGARTEAFF. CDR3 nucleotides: TGTGCCAGCAGACCGACAGGGGCGAGAACTGAAGCTTTCTTT.

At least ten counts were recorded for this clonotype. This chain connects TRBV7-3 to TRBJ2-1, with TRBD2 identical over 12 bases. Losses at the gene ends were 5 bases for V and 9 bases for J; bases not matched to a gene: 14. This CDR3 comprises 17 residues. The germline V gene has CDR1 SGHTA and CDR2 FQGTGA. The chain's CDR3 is CASSQGLAGSRGGEQFF. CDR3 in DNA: TGTGCCAGCAGCCAAGGACTAGCGGGGTCCCGGGGGGGTGAGCAGTTCTTC.

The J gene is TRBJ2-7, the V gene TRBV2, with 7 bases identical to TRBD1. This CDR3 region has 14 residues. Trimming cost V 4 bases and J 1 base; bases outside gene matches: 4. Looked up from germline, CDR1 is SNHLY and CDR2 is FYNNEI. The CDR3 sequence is CASSGTGVSYEQYF. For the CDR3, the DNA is TGTGCCAGCAGTGGGACAGGCGTTTCCTACGAGCAGTACTTC.

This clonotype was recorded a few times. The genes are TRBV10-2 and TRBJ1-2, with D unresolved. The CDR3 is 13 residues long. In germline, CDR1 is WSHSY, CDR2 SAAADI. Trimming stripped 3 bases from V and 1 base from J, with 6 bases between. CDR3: CASSDRDNYGYTF. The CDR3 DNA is TGCGCCAGCAGTGATCGGGATAACTATGGCTACACCTTC.